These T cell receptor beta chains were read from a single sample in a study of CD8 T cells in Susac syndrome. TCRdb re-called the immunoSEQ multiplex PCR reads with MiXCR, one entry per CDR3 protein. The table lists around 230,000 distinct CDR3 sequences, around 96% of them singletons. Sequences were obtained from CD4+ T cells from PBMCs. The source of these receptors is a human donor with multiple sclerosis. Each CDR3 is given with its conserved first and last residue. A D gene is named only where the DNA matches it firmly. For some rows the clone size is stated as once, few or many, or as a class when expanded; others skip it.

TGTGCCAGCAGTTTAGTAACACTGTACCAAGAGACCCAGTACTTC | CASSLVTLYQETQYF | NA | TRBJ2-5 | NA | 15 | TRBV28
TGTGCCAGCAGTCCGGGGACAGGCGGCAATCAGCCCCAGCATTTT | CASSPGTGGNQPQHF | TRBD1 | TRBJ1-5 | NA | 15 | TRBV6-6
TGTGCCAGCAGCCCACGCGGACTAGCCGCAGATACGCAGTATTTT | CASSPRGLAADTQYF | TRBD2 | TRBJ2-3 | NA | 15 | TRBV7-3
TGCAGTGCTAGGCTAGCGGGACGCTACGAGCAGTACTTC | CSARLAGRYEQYF | TRBD2 | TRBJ2-7 | NA | 13 | TRBV20-1
TGTGCCAGCAGTTTTAGCGGGGGGGCCGGCACAGATACGCAGTATTTT | CASSFSGGAGTDTQYF | TRBD2 | TRBJ2-3 | NA | 16 | TRBV12-3/TRBV12-4
TGTGCCTGGAGTCCGGGGGGGGCGAGGTCCTACGAGCAGTACTTC | CAWSPGGARSYEQYF | TRBD2 | TRBJ2-7 | NA | 15 | TRBV30
TGTGCCAGCAGAGTGAGCAATTCACCCCTCCACTTT | CASRVSNSPLHF | NA | TRBJ1-6 | NA | 12 | TRBV27
TGTGCCAGCAGTCGCAGGGTTACCGATACGCAGTATTTT | CASSRRVTDTQYF | NA | TRBJ2-3 | NA | 13 | TRBV6-5
TGTGCCAGCAGATTCCGGACTAGCGGGAGCGAGCAGTACTTC | CASRFRTSGSEQYF | TRBD2 | TRBJ2-7 | NA | 14 | TRBV6-5
TGTGCCAGCAGTTCCCCCTTCAGACAGGGTATTCACAATGAGCAGTTCTTC | CASSSPFRQGIHNEQFF | TRBD1 | TRBJ2-1 | NA | 17 | TRBV27
TGTGCCAGCAGGGGGCCGGGACCCGCCGTTGAGACCCAGTACTTC | CASRGPGPAVETQYF | NA | TRBJ2-5 | NA | 15 | TRBV5-4
TGTGCCAGCAAGGGGATCAGTCAGCCCCAGCATTTT | CASKGISQPQHF | NA | TRBJ1-5 | NA | 12 | TRBV2
TGCAGCGTTGTACCCCAACTGGACCACGAGCAGTACTTC | CSVVPQLDHEQYF | NA | TRBJ2-7 | NA | 13 | TRBV29-1
TGCAGTGTTAAAAAAGTCCCAGGTGCTGGCTACACCTTC | CSVKKVPGAGYTF | NA | TRBJ1-2 | NA | 13 | TRBV20-1
TGTGCCAGCAGTTACTCGAGCCGGGATTGGTCTGGCACAGATACGCAGTATTTT | CASSYSSRDWSGTDTQYF | NA | TRBJ2-3 | NA | 18 | TRBV6-5
TGCAGCGCTCGGAACAGGGAAGGGGGCTATGGCTACACCTTC | CSARNREGGYGYTF | NA | TRBJ1-2 | NA | 14 | TRBV29-1
TGTGCCAGCAGTCCGGCCGGCTGGGGGACAGATACGCAGTATTTT | CASSPAGWGTDTQYF | NA | TRBJ2-3 | NA | 15 | TRBV6-5
TGCAGCGTTATGAAGTTCGCTAGCGGGACGCGCTACGAGCAGTACTTC | CSVMKFASGTRYEQYF | TRBD2 | TRBJ2-7 | NA | 16 | TRBV29-1
TGTGCCAGTAGTATTGGTGCGCAGGGGGCGCGGACCGGGGAGCTGTTTTTT | CASSIGAQGARTGELFF | TRBD1 | TRBJ2-2 | NA | 17 | TRBV19
TGTGCCAGCAGCGTCCCGGGTCAGCCCCAGCATTTT | CASSVPGQPQHF | NA | TRBJ1-5 | NA | 12 | TRBV7-3
TGTGCCAGCAGCCAAGATCTCCGGAATGAGCAGTTCTTC | CASSQDLRNEQFF | NA | TRBJ2-1 | NA | 13 | TRBV3-1
TGCAGTGCTAGAGACCTAGCGGGAATTAGCGGGGAGCTGTTTTTT | CSARDLAGISGELFF | TRBD2 | TRBJ2-2 | NA | 15 | TRBV20-1
TGCAGCGCCGACCCCGGGACAGGGAACACAGATACGCAGTATTTT | CSADPGTGNTDTQYF | TRBD1 | TRBJ2-3 | once | 15 | TRBV29-1
TGTGCCAGCAGCCAAGGACAGGGTTCCTATAATTCACCCCTCCACTTT | CASSQGQGSYNSPLHF | TRBD1 | TRBJ1-6 | NA | 16 | TRBV3-1
TGCAGTGCCCTCAGGGCGGAACAGCCCCAGCATTTT | CSALRAEQPQHF | NA | TRBJ1-5 | NA | 12 | TRBV20-1
TGTGCCTCACGGGGGTACCAAGAGACCCAGTACTTC | CASRGYQETQYF | NA | TRBJ2-5 | few | 12 | TRBV19
TGTGCCAGCACCGAACCCGGGACAAGTGATGGCTACACCTTC | CASTEPGTSDGYTF | NA | TRBJ1-2 | NA | 14 | TRBV25-1
TGCAGTGCCAACAGACAGGGATCCAATTCACCCCTCCACTTT | CSANRQGSNSPLHF | TRBD1 | TRBJ1-6 | NA | 14 | TRBV20-1
TGTGCCAGCAGCATTGGACAGGGGAGCACCTACGAGCAGTACTTC | CASSIGQGSTYEQYF | TRBD1 | TRBJ2-7 | NA | 15 | TRBV7-2
TGTGCCAGCAGAAAAGCGGGACAGGGCGGCTATGGCTACACCTTC | CASRKAGQGGYGYTF | TRBD1 | TRBJ1-2 | NA | 15 | TRBV2
TGCAGTTTACAGGGCCATTCTAACTATGGCTACACCTTC | CSLQGHSNYGYTF | NA | TRBJ1-2 | NA | 13 | TRBV20-1
TGTGCCACCAGTGATGGTAGGGGCGGCGAGCAGTACTTC | CATSDGRGGEQYF | NA | TRBJ2-7 | NA | 13 | TRBV24-1
TGTGCCAGCAGTTTAGACAGATACTACGAGCAGTACTTC | CASSLDRYYEQYF | NA | TRBJ2-7 | NA | 13 | TRBV27
TGTGCCATCAGTGCGAACTACGAGCAGTACTTC | CAISANYEQYF | NA | TRBJ2-7 | NA | 11 | TRBV10-3
TGCAGTGCTAGTATGGGCGGGGGGATCGCAGATACGCAGTATTTT | CSASMGGGIADTQYF | TRBD2 | TRBJ2-3 | NA | 15 | TRBV20-1
TGTGCCACCTCAGGCTCTGGGGCCAACGTCCTGACTTTC | CATSGSGANVLTF | NA | TRBJ2-6 | NA | 13 | TRBV11-2
TGCGCCAGCAGCTTGAAACAGGGAGAGGGGAACACTGAAGCTTTCTTT | CASSLKQGEGNTEAFF | NA | TRBJ1-1 | NA | 16 | TRBV5-1
TGCAGTGCTCACCTACGCAGGGAAAATGGCTACACCTTC | CSAHLRRENGYTF | NA | TRBJ1-2 | NA | 13 | TRBV20-1
TGTGCCAGCAGCCAAGATCTCGGGTCCAAATGGTACTTC | CASSQDLGSKWYF | NA | TRBJ2-7 | NA | 13 | TRBV14
TGTGCCAGCAGCGAGGACAGGGGACAGTACAATGAGCAGTTCTTC | CASSEDRGQYNEQFF | NA | TRBJ2-1 | once | 15 | TRBV21-1
TGTGCCAGCAGGGGGGACAGGGGGCAAGAGACCCAGTACTTC | CASRGDRGQETQYF | TRBD1 | TRBJ2-5 | NA | 14 | TRBV12-3/TRBV12-4
TGTGCCAGCAGCGCGATAGGGACTAGCGGGGGAGGTGGTACGCAGTATTTT | CASSAIGTSGGGGTQYF | TRBD2 | TRBJ2-3 | NA | 17 | TRBV9
TGCAGTGCCGGTTCCCTGGGACAGGGGGCATCACCCCTCCACTTT | CSAGSLGQGASPLHF | TRBD1 | TRBJ1-6 | NA | 15 | TRBV20-1
TGTGCCAGCAGTGACCTCGGCAGGGTCAATGAGCAGTTCTTC | CASSDLGRVNEQFF | NA | TRBJ2-1 | NA | 14 | TRBV25-1
TGTGCCAGCAGCCAAGATCTGGGCGGGAGTGGAGAGACCCAGTACTTC | CASSQDLGGSGETQYF | TRBD2 | TRBJ2-5 | NA | 16 | TRBV14
TGCAGCGTTGAGGGACAGGGCGGCGATGAGCAGTTCTTC | CSVEGQGGDEQFF | TRBD1 | TRBJ2-1 | NA | 13 | TRBV29-1
TGTGCTAGCAGTCCTCTAGCGGGAGGGTATGAGACCCAGTACTTC | CASSPLAGGYETQYF | TRBD2 | TRBJ2-5 | NA | 15 | TRBV7-7
TGTGCCAGCAGCTTAGCAGGACGGGATGGCTACACCTTC | CASSLAGRDGYTF | NA | TRBJ1-2 | NA | 13 | TRBV13
TGCAGCGTTTGGACCACCTACAATGAGCAGTTCTTC | CSVWTTYNEQFF | NA | TRBJ2-1 | NA | 12 | TRBV29-1
TGTGCCAGCAGTTGGGCAGGGGGTTTGGGAGAGACCCAGTACTTC | CASSWAGGLGETQYF | TRBD1 | TRBJ2-5 | NA | 15 | TRBV28